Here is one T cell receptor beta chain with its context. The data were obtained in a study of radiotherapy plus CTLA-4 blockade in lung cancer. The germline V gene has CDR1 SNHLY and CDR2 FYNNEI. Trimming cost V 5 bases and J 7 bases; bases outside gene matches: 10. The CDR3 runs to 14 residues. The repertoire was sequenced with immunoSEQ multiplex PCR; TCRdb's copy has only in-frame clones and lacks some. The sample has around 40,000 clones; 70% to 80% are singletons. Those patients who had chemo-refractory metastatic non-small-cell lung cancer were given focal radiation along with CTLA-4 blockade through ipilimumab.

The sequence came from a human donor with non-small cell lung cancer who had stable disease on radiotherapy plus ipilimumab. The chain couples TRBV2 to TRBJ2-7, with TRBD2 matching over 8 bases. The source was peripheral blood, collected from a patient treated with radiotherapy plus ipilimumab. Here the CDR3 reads CASSQRGTLREQYF. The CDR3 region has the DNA TGTGCCAGCAGTCAGCGGGGGACCTTGAGGGAGCAGTACTTC.